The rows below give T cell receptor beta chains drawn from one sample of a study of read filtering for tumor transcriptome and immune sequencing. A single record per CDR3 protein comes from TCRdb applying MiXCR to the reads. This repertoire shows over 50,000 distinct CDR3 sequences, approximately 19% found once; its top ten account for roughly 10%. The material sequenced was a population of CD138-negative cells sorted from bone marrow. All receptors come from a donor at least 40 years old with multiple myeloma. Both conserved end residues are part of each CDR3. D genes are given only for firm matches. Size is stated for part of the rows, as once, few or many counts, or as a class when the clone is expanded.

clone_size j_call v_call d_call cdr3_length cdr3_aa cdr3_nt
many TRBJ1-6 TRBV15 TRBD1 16 CATSRRDSVYNSPLHF TGTGCCACCAGCCGACGGGACAGCGTTTATAATTCACCCCTCCACTTT
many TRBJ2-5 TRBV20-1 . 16 CSASTSEQGFFGTQYF TGCAGTGCTAGTACGTCGGAGCAGGGATTCTTTGGGACCCAGTACTTC
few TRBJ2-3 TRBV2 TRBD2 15 CASSDPSGSTDTQYF TGTGCCAGCAGTGACCCTAGCGGGAGCACAGATACGCAGTATTTT
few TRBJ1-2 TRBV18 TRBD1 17 CASSLGQGPTVNYGYTF TGTGCCAGCTCACTTGGACAGGGACCCACGGTTAACTATGGCTACACCTTC
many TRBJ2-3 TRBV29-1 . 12 CSVEVSPDTQYF TGCAGCGTTGAAGTTTCCCCAGATACGCAGTATTTT
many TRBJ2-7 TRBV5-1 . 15 CASSLSGSLSYEQYF TGCGCCAGCAGCTTGTCTGGATCCCTCTCCTACGAGCAGTACTTC
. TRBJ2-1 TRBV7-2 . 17 CASSLQSTGVTGNEQFF TGTGCCAGCAGCTTACAGAGCACGGGAGTCACTGGCAATGAGCAGTTCTTC
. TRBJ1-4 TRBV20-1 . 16 CSARELGGDINEKLFF TGCAGTGCTAGAGAGCTAGGAGGGGACATTAATGAAAAACTGTTTTTT
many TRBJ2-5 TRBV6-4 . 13 CASSTGAEQTQYF TGTGCCAGTTCTACAGGAGCGGAACAGACCCAGTACTTC
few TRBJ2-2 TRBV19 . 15 CASSTSPANTGELFF TGTGCCAGTAGTACCAGCCCTGCGAACACCGGGGAGCTGTTTTTT
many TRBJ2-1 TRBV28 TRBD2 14 CASTLAGMDNEQFF TGTGCCAGCACCTTAGCGGGGATGGATAATGAGCAGTTCTTC
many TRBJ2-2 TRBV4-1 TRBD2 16 CASSQEAGANTGELFF TGCGCCAGCAGCCAAGAAGCGGGAGCGAACACCGGGGAGCTGTTTTTT
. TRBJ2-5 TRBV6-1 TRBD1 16 CASSVEWDRVFGTLYF TGTGCCAGCAGTGTGGAATGGGACAGGGTATTTGGGACCCTGTACTTC
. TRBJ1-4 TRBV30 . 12 CAWIGSSEKLFF TGTGCCTGGATAGGTTCTAGTGAAAAACTGTTTTTT
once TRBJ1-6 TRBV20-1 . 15 CSARLIRENNSPLHF TGCAGTGCTAGGCTGATCAGGGAAAATAATTCACCCCTCCACTTT
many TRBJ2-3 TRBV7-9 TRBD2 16 CASSRRGLAETDTQYF TGTGCCAGCAGCAGAAGGGGACTAGCGGAGACAGATACGCAGTATTTT
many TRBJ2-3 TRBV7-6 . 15 CASSLGEGSTDTQYF TGTGCCAGCAGCTTAGGAGAGGGGAGCACAGATACGCAGTATTTT
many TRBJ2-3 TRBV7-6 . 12 CASSPARDTQYF TGTGCCAGCAGCCCAGCTAGGGATACGCAGTATTTT
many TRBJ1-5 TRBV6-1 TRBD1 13 CASWWTGGQPQHF TGTGCCAGCTGGTGGACAGGCGGTCAGCCCCAGCATTTT
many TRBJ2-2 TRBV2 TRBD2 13 CASSWGLAGELFF TGTGCCAGCAGCTGGGGACTAGCCGGGGAGCTGTTTTTT
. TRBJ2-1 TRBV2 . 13 CASRPGSHNEQFF TGTGCCAGCAGGCCGGGATCGCACAATGAGCAGTTCTTC
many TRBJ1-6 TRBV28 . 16 CASSFFPTRIRSPLHF TGTGCCAGCAGTTTCTTTCCGACAAGGATCAGATCACCCCTCCACTTT
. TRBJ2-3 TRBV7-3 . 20 CASSLNPYGRLSTGADTQYF TGTGCCAGCAGCTTAAACCCGTACGGCAGGCTCAGCACGGGGGCAGATACGCAGTATTTT
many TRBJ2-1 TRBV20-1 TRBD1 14 CSAGRQGNYNEQFF TGCAGTGCTGGCCGACAGGGAAACTACAATGAGCAGTTCTTC
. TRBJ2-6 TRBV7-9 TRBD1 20 CASRRTGTGDLTSGANVLTF TGTGCCAGCAGACGTACCGGGACAGGGGACCTAACCTCTGGGGCCAACGTCCTGACTTTC
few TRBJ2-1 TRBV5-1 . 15 CASSLGQGGHNEQFF TGCGCCAGCAGCTTGGGCCAGGGAGGCCACAATGAGCAGTTCTTC
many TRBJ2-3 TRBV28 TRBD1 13 CASRKGTVNTQYF TGTGCCAGCAGAAAAGGGACAGTTAATACGCAGTATTTT
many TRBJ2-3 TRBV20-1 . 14 CSAPRGLSTDTQYF TGCAGTGCTCCCCGGGGCCTAAGCACAGATACGCAGTATTTT
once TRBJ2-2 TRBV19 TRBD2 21 CASSIPPPRGRPNPNTGELSF TGTGCCAGTAGTATTCCCCCTCCTCGCGGGAGGCCCAATCCGAACACCGGGGAGCTGTCTTTT
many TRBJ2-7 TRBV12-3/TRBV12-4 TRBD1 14 CASSFGQGGYEQYF TGTGCCAGCAGTTTTGGACAGGGTGGATACGAGCAGTACTTC
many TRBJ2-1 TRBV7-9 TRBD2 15 CASSKLAGVDNEQFF TGTGCCAGCAGCAAACTAGCGGGGGTGGACAATGAGCAGTTCTTC
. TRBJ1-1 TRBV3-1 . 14 CASSQPGGDTEAFF TGTGCCAGCAGCCAGCCGGGGGGGGACACTGAAGCTTTCTTT
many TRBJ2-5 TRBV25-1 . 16 CASSEFVGPAQETQYF TGTGCCAGCAGTGAATTTGTAGGGCCAGCACAAGAGACCCAGTACTTC
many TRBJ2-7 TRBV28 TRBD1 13 CAGSQGARGEQYF TGTGCCGGTTCTCAGGGGGCGCGGGGCGAGCAGTACTTC
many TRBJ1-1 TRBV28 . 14 CASSFTPGHTEAFF TGTGCCAGCAGTTTCACACCGGGTCACACTGAAGCTTTCTTT
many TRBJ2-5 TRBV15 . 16 CATSRDRSSGGETQYF TGTGCCACCAGCAGAGATCGATCTTCGGGCGGCGAGACCCAGTACTTC
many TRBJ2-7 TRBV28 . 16 CASSFHLEALVYEQYF TGTGCCAGCAGTTTTCATTTGGAGGCCCTGGTGTACGAGCAGTACTTC